A single sample gave rise to the 3 T cell receptor beta chains below, sequenced in a study of blood T cell repertoires in COVID-19. The repertoire was sequenced with immunoSEQ multiplex PCR; TCRdb's copy has only in-frame clones and lacks some. The table shows some 200,000 clones, with 80% to 90% occurring only once. Sequenced sample: peripheral blood. The receptors derive from a man aged 18 to 29 with active or convalescent COVID-19.

The chain couples TRBV23-1 to TRBJ2-5; tentatively, D is TRBD1 (5 bases). TRBV23-1 is recorded as an ORF, its role being uncertain. Trimming removed 0 bases from V and 14 bases from J, with 10 bases in between. CDR3 length equals 11 residues. CDR3 DNA sequence: TGCGCCAGCAGTCAATCAGTAACAGGTTACTTC. Its translation is CASSQSVTGYF.

This chain connects TRBV30 to TRBJ2-7; D may be TRBD1 (6 bases). Germline-derived CDR1 and CDR2 are GTSNPN and SVGIG (reference sequence). V was clipped by 2 bases and J by 9 bases, with 17 bases between them. CDR3 length equals 13 residues. CDR3 amino acids: CAWSPSGTRGQYF. In DNA, the CDR3 is TGTGCCTGGAGTCCCTCCGGGACCAGGGGGCAGTACTTC.

The rearrangement links TRBV29-1 to TRBJ1-1, with D maybe TRBD1 (5 bases). Germline V gene sequence: CDR1 SQVTM, CDR2 ANQGSEA. CDR3 length: 13 residues. V lost 4 bases and J lost 4, with 13 bases in between. Here the CDR3 DNA reads TGCAGCGTTGTGTCGGGGGGAGGCACTGAAGCTTTCTTT. This sequence encodes CSVVSGGGTEAFF. Combining the CDR3 with reference TRBV29-1 and TRBJ1-1 gives the whole variable domain SAVISQKPSRDICQRGTSLTIQCQVDSQVTMMFWYRQQPGQSLTLIATANQGSEATYESGFVIDKFPISRPNLTFSTLTVSNMSPEDSSIYLCSVVSGGGTEAFFGQGTRLTVV.